The 8 T cell receptor beta chains presented below share a single source sample, sequenced in a study of regulatory T cells in long-lasting Graves disease (dated by TCRdb to the early 2020s). The time point label, as the study defines it: persistent/refractory GD, antithyroid drugs over 5 years with positive TRAb. For both TCR sequencing and RNA sequencing, RNA was extracted from PBMCs in TRIzol. The library was prepared using multiplex PCR. Sequenced on an Illumina HiSeq 4000. TCR beta libraries were built with iRepertoire HTBI primers and Arm-PCR amplification of CDR3 regions. TCRdb's own reprocessing of the public reads used fastp at Q25 and MiXCR and kept productive beta chains. When rows share a CDR3 protein, they turn into one entry using the most common DNA and genes. Present in this sample are roughly 500,000 distinct CDR3 sequences, roughly 20% of which were seen just once. The ten largest clones take up 6.5% to 10% of the sample.

The specimen was peripheral blood mononuclear cells (PBMCs), collected when the disease was refractory, from a patient treated with antithyroid drugs. These TCRs come from a female donor with Graves disease.

The rearrangement uses TRBV7-3 and TRBJ1-2; 9 nucleotides align to TRBD1. Germline CDR1 reads SGHTA; CDR2 reads FQGTGA. V shed 2 bases, J shed 6 bases, and the junction held 4 bases outside the gene matches. This CDR3 comprises 14 residues. The CDR3: CASSLVQGADGYTF. CDR3 DNA: TGTGCCAGCAGCTTAGTACAGGGGGCGGATGGCTACACCTTC.

This clonotype has ten or more counts. The chain combines TRBV7-2 with TRBJ2-7, with D possibly matching TRBD2 (6 bases). The CDR3 contains 15 residues. Looked up from germline, CDR1 is SGHTA and CDR2 is FQGNSA. Deletions cut 8 bases from V and 4 bases from J, with 21 bases between. CDR3 bases: TGTGCCAGCGGCCTCGGGGTTGATAGCGGATACGAGCAGTACTTC. Its translation: CASGLGVDSGYEQYF.

This clonotype was counted ten times or more. The chain couples TRBV7-2 to TRBJ1-5; the D is unclear. Trimming cost V 1 base and J 2 bases, with 12 bases left between them. The germline V gene encodes CDR1 SGHTA and CDR2 FQGNSA. The CDR3 loop spans 16 amino acids. The chain's CDR3 is CASSLVVGVGNQPQHF. The DNA for the CDR3 is TGTGCCAGCAGCTTAGTAGTTGGGGTAGGCAATCAGCCCCAGCATTTT.

This clonotype was counted ten times or more. At one end the junction does not follow the germline gene, possibly because of a read error. The chain carries TRBV5-1 and TRBJ1-5; D is perhaps TRBD1 (6 bases). CDR1 and CDR2 (germline): SGHRS, YFSETQ. This CDR3 is built from 15 residues. The CDR3 region has the DNA TGTGCCAGCAGTTTAGGGGGGGGGGTAGGTCAGCCCCAGCATTTT. Its translation is CASSLGGGVGQPQHF.

This clonotype was detected a few times. This chain uses TRBV2 with TRBJ1-2; 9 bases line up with TRBD1. J gave up 2 bases and V 1 base, and 5 bases lay outside the gene matches. Germline values: CDR1 SNHLY, CDR2 FYNNEI. This CDR3 region has 16 residues. The CDR3 nucleotides read TGTGCCAGCAGTGAAGGTGGGACAGGGATGAACTATGGCTACACCTTC. Amino acid sequence: CASSEGGTGMNYGYTF.

The chain is built from TRBV19 and TRBJ2-1; D gene uncertain. Germline CDR1 and CDR2: LNHDA and SQIVND (reference sequence). This CDR3 has 13 residues. V was pared by 1 base and J by 3 bases, with 4 bases between. CDR3 DNA sequence: TGTGCCAGTAGTATAGTACTCTACAATGAGCAGTTCTTC. Translated, it gives CASSIVLYNEQFF.

In this sample, this clonotype turned up many times. CDR3 sequence: CASSVGPGGMVHEQYF. The CDR3 bases are TGTGCCAGCAGCGTAGGCCCCGGAGGGATGGTGCACGAGCAGTACTTC. The chain carries TRBV9 and TRBJ2-7, with D maybe TRBD2 (6 bases). The CDR3 totals 16 residues. Germline CDR1 and CDR2: SGDLS and YYNGEE. V lost 0 bases and J 5 bases, leaving 18 bases between the germline ends.

The J gene is TRBJ2-5, the V gene TRBV2; TRBD2 matches at 13 bases. V lost 6 bases and J lost 5; bases outside the gene matches: 9. This CDR3 spans 16 amino acids. CDR1 and CDR2 (germline): SNHLY, FYNNEI. The DNA for the CDR3 is TGTGCCAGCAGGGGGACTAGCGGGACGTTCGACGAGACCCAGTACTTC. This sequence encodes CASRGTSGTFDETQYF.